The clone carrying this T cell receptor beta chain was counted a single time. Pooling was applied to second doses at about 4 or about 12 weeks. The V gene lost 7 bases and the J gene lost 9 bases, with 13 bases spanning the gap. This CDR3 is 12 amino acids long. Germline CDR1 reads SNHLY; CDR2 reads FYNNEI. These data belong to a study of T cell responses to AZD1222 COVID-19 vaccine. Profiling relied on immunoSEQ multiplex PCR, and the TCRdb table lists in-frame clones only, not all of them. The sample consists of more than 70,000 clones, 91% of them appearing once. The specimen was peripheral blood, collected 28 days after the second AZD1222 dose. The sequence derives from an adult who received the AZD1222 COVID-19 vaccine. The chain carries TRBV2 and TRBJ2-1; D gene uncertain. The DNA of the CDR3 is TGTGCCAGCACTGGGAAGGTGGGTGAGCAGTTCTTC. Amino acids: CASTGKVGEQFF.